The rows below give T cell receptor beta chains drawn from one sample of a study of circulating CD8 cells and anti-PD-1 response in melanoma. MiXCR was run by TCRdb on the reads, yielding one entry per CDR3 protein. The repertoire has approximately 2,000 distinct CDR3 sequences, approximately 6.9% of them found once; the top ten carry around 3%. The material sequenced was CD8+ T cells from PBMCs, taken at baseline or after one month of anti-PD-1 therapy (not recorded which). The receptors derive from a human donor with melanoma. CDR3s include the opening cysteine and the closing phenylalanine or tryptophan. D genes are given only for firm matches. Part of the rows lack a size; the others show once, few, many or a class for expanded clones.

TRBV28	-	TRBJ2-7	medium-sized	CASSFRAGAPYEQYF	TGTGCCAGCAGTTTTCGGGCAGGTGCCCCCTACGAGCAGTACTTC
TRBV6-5	-	TRBJ2-7	medium-sized	CASSYSIDRPPYEQYF	TGTGCCAGCAGTTACTCGATTGACAGACCCCCCTACGAGCAGTACTTC
TRBV29-1	-	TRBJ2-7	medium-sized	CSVARGESYEQYF	TGCAGCGTCGCGAGGGGGGAGTCCTACGAGCAGTACTTC
TRBV21-1	-	TRBJ1-2	medium-sized	CASSPRGTSPLYGYTF	TGTGCCAGCAGCCCCCGAGGGACCTCCCCCCTCTATGGCTACACCTTC
TRBV9	TRBD2	TRBJ2-3	medium-sized	CASSPSGGADTQYF	TGTGCCAGCAGCCCGAGCGGGGGGGCAGATACGCAGTATTTT
TRBV27	TRBD1	TRBJ1-2	medium-sized	CASSPGQGPNYGYTF	TGTGCCAGCAGCCCGGGACAGGGGCCTAACTATGGCTACACCTTC
TRBV27	-	TRBJ2-1	medium-sized	CASSLYQGNNEQFF	TGTGCCAGCAGTTTATATCAGGGGAACAATGAGCAGTTCTTC
TRBV19	TRBD1	TRBJ2-7	-	CASSAGTGNPYEQYF	TGTGCCAGTAGTGCTGGGACAGGCAACCCCTACGAGCAGTACTTC
TRBV5-4	TRBD2	TRBJ2-5	medium-sized	CASRERIAGAGGTQYF	TGTGCCAGCAGGGAACGGATAGCGGGGGCTGGAGGGACCCAGTACTTC
TRBV19	-	TRBJ2-4	medium-sized	CASRDSLGNIQYF	TGTGCCAGTAGGGACAGCCTGGGAAACATTCAGTACTTC
TRBV19	-	TRBJ1-5	medium-sized	CASSIFWLDQPQHF	TGTGCCAGTAGTATATTCTGGTTGGATCAGCCCCAGCATTTT
TRBV20-1	-	TRBJ2-7	medium-sized	CSARSRRQLYEQYF	TGCAGTGCTAGAAGCCGGAGACAGCTCTACGAGCAGTACTTC
TRBV7-2	TRBD2	TRBJ2-3	medium-sized	CASSPSGGAGDTQYF	TGTGCCAGCAGCCCCAGCGGGGGGGCAGGAGATACGCAGTATTTT
TRBV28	-	TRBJ2-3	-	CASNWAGSTDTQYF	TGTGCCAGCAACTGGGCAGGTAGCACAGATACGCAGTATTTT
TRBV19	-	TRBJ2-7	few	CASSSYGYKQYF	TGTGCCAGTAGTAGTTACGGCTACAAGCAGTACTTC
TRBV19	-	TRBJ2-7	medium-sized	CASGMGRNYEQYF	TGTGCCAGTGGAATGGGACGGAACTACGAGCAGTACTTC
TRBV11-2	-	TRBJ2-2	medium-sized	CASSPGTTAGELFF	TGTGCCAGCAGCCCTGGGACCACAGCCGGGGAGCTGTTTTTT
TRBV7-2	-	TRBJ1-1	medium-sized	CASSLGYPEAFF	TGTGCCAGCAGCTTAGGGTATCCTGAAGCTTTCTTT
TRBV10-3	-	TRBJ2-7	-	CAIRPGTGNYKQYF	TGTGCCATCCGGCCCGGGACGGGCAACTACAAGCAGTACTTC
TRBV28	TRBD2	TRBJ2-5	-	CASSRRAGEETQYF	TGTGCCAGCAGTCGCCGAGCGGGGGAAGAGACCCAGTACTTC
TRBV5-4	TRBD2	TRBJ2-3	medium-sized	CASSLVTSGGADTQYF	TGTGCCAGCAGCTTGGTGACTAGCGGGGGGGCAGATACGCAGTATTTT
TRBV20-1	-	TRBJ2-7	medium-sized	CSASRQSSYEQYF	TGCAGTGCTAGTCGGCAGAGCTCCTACGAGCAGTACTTC
TRBV27	-	TRBJ2-2	medium-sized	CASTDTGELFF	TGTGCCAGCACCGACACCGGGGAGCTGTTTTTT
TRBV19	TRBD2	TRBJ2-1	medium-sized	CASSISSGVYNEQFF	TGTGCCAGTAGTATATCGAGCGGGGTCTACAATGAGCAGTTCTTC
TRBV28	TRBD2	TRBJ2-7	medium-sized	CASSSPRLAGGYEQYF	TGTGCCAGCAGTTCACCTCGACTAGCGGGGGGCTACGAGCAGTACTTC
TRBV12-3/TRBV12-4	TRBD2	TRBJ2-1	medium-sized	CASSLPSGTSGSYNEQFF	TGTGCCAGCAGTTTACCCTCGGGGACTAGCGGTTCGTACAATGAGCAGTTCTTC
TRBV4-1	TRBD2	TRBJ2-1	medium-sized	CASSQLAGALYNEQFF	TGCGCCAGCAGCCAACTAGCGGGGGCCCTTTACAATGAGCAGTTCTTC
TRBV27	-	TRBJ2-1	medium-sized	CASRRGGNEQFF	TGTGCCAGCAGGAGAGGGGGGAATGAGCAGTTCTTC
TRBV29-1	TRBD1	TRBJ2-3	medium-sized	CSGGTGGTDTQYF	TGCAGCGGCGGGACAGGGGGGACAGATACGCAGTATTTT
TRBV14	TRBD1	TRBJ2-7	medium-sized	CASSQTGTGPEQYF	TGTGCCAGCAGCCAAACCGGGACAGGGCCCGAGCAGTACTTC
TRBV7-3	-	TRBJ1-2	large	CASSLIKGEVEGYTF	TGTGCCAGCAGCTTAATAAAAGGGGAGGTAGAGGGCTACACCTTC
TRBV29-1	-	TRBJ2-5	large	CSVVLETQYF	TGCAGCGTTGTTTTGGAGACCCAGTACTTC
TRBV28	-	TRBJ2-7	medium-sized	CASSPPAEDRYEQYF	TGTGCCAGCAGTCCCCCTGCGGAAGACCGATACGAGCAGTACTTC
TRBV5-6	-	TRBJ1-1	large	CASSLNRNTEAFF	TGTGCCAGCAGCTTGAACAGGAACACTGAAGCTTTCTTT
TRBV7-3	TRBD1	TRBJ2-7	medium-sized	CASSPTGTPSYEQYF	TGTGCCAGCAGCCCGACAGGGACCCCTTCCTACGAGCAGTACTTC
TRBV28	TRBD2	TRBJ2-7	medium-sized	CASSLGLADEQYF	TGTGCCAGCAGCCTCGGACTAGCGGACGAGCAGTACTTC
TRBV5-5	TRBD2	TRBJ2-2	medium-sized	CASSLDPSGNTGELFF	TGTGCCAGCAGCTTGGATCCTAGCGGTAACACCGGGGAGCTGTTTTTT
TRBV14	-	TRBJ2-3	medium-sized	CATSPEDTQYF	TGTGCCACCTCCCCGGAAGATACGCAGTATTTT
TRBV28	-	TRBJ1-5	large	CASSPYSQPQHF	TGTGCCAGCAGTCCTTATAGTCAGCCCCAGCATTTT
TRBV28	-	TRBJ2-7	medium-sized	CASSGRSSYEQYF	TGTGCCAGCAGTGGACGAAGCTCCTACGAGCAGTACTTC
TRBV7-3	TRBD1	TRBJ2-7	-	CASSLQGAGEQYF	TGTGCCAGCAGCTTACAGGGGGCTGGTGAGCAGTACTTC
TRBV5-4	-	TRBJ1-2	medium-sized	CASNPPDSRYGYTF	TGTGCCAGCAACCCCCCAGATTCGCGCTATGGCTACACCTTC